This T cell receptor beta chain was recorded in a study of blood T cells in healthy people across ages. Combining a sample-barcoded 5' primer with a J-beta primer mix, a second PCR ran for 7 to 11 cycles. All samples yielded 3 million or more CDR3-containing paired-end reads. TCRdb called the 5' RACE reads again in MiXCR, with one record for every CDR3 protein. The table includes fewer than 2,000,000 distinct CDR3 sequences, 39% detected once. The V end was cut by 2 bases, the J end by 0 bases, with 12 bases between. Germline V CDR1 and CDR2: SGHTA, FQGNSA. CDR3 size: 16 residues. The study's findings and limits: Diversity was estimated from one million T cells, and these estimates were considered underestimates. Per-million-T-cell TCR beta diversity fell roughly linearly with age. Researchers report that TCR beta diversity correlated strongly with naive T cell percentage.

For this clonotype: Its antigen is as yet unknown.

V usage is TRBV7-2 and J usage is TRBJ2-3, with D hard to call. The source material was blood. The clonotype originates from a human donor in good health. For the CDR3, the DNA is TGTGCCAGCAGCTTAAGGAGCCTAACTAGCACAGATACGCAGTATTTT. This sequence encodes CASSLRSLTSTDTQYF.